This entry lists 8 T cell receptor beta chains sequenced from one sample in a study of T-cell reconstitution after alpha-beta-depleted transplantation in children. Preparation of the TCRbeta library used unique molecular identifiers. One entry per CDR3 protein, called by TCRdb with MiXCR from the PCR reads. The sample shows around 300,000 distinct CDR3 sequences, approximately 23% of them seen only once. The sequences come from PBMCs, mostly from graft donor cells, collected 180 days after TCRalphabeta/CD19-depleted stem cell transplant. The receptors here all came from a male patient between 10 and 17 years old who had a stem cell transplant for acute lymphoblastic leukemia, so the T cells may come from the graft donor.

The gene calls are TRBV7-9 and TRBJ2-1; D not certain. The germline V gene encodes CDR1 SEHNR and CDR2 FQNEAQ (reference sequence). Trimming cost V 10 bases and J 4 bases, with 17 bases left between them. The CDR3 spans 14 residues. The CDR3 region is CATFHRVPYNEQFF. The CDR3 DNA follows: TGTGCCACCTTTCACCGGGTCCCTTACAATGAGCAGTTCTTC.

J is TRBJ2-6 and V is TRBV12-3 or TRBV12-4, with unresolved D. The length of the CDR3 is 16 residues. V lost 5 bases and J 0 bases, leaving 11 bases between the germline ends. CDR3 bases: TGTGCCAGCAGTAATCGACGGAGCTCTGGGGCCAACGTCCTGACTTTC. This sequence encodes CASSNRRSSGANVLTF.

This clonotype was recorded at least ten times. The chain carries TRBV7-8 and TRBJ2-5, with a possible D match to TRBD1 (6 bases). The V gene's germline CDR1 is SGHVS and CDR2 FQNEAQ. CDR3 length: 15 residues. V was pared by 7 bases and J by 5 bases, with 20 bases between. The CDR3 nucleotides read TGTGCCAGCAACCCTCAGGGGTGGGGAGAGGAGACCCAGTACTTC. Encoded protein: CASNPQGWGEETQYF. Combining the CDR3 with reference TRBV7-8 and TRBJ2-5 gives the whole variable domain GAGVSQSPRYKVAKRGQDVALRCDPISGHVSLFWYQQALGQGPEFLTYFQNEAQLDKSGLPSDRFFAERPEGSVSTLKIQRTQQEDSAVYLCASNPQGWGEETQYFGPGTRLLVL.

This clonotype was recorded a few times. The rearrangement uses TRBV5-1 and TRBJ2-3; 13 bases map to TRBD2. CDR3 length: 17 residues. The germline CDR1 and CDR2 sequences are SGHRS and YFSETQ. J gave up 2 bases and V 4 bases, and 7 bases lay outside the gene matches. This chain's CDR3 is CASSTRTSGGYTDTQYF. The DNA of the CDR3 is TGCGCCAGCAGCACCCGGACTAGCGGGGGTTACACAGATACGCAGTATTTT.

This clonotype was seen a few times. The chain employs TRBV4-1 and TRBJ1-2; 8 nucleotides agree with TRBD1. CDR3 length: 16 amino acids. The junction had 9 bases not matched to a gene; V was cut back by 0 bases and J by 6 bases. Germline assignment: CDR1 MGHRA and CDR2 YSYEKL. This CDR3 is CASSQEWAGTGDGYTF. The CDR3 DNA sequence: TGCGCCAGCAGCCAAGAGTGGGCCGGGACAGGAGATGGCTACACCTTC.

This clonotype was picked up many times. This chain connects TRBV6-1 to TRBJ2-7, with D perhaps given as TRBD1 or TRBD2 (5 bases each). CDR3 size: 17 residues. Germline V CDR1 and CDR2: MNHNS, SASEGT. The germline V and J ends were trimmed by 3 bases and 6 bases, with 24 bases remaining between them. CDR3 DNA: TGTGCCAGCAGTGATGCAGAAGGAGAGGCCTCAGGGACCGAGCAGTACTTC. Protein product: CASSDAEGEASGTEQYF.

This clonotype was observed a handful of times. J is TRBJ1-5 and V is TRBV7-9; D remains ambiguous. Germline V gives CDR1 SEHNR, CDR2 FQNEAQ (reference sequence). The CDR3 has 14 amino acids. The V end lost 1 base, the J end lost 4 bases, and 8 bases lay between the germline ends. The CDR3 DNA reads as TGTGCCAGCAGCTTAGGGTATTGGAATCAGCCCCAGCATTTT. Translating gives CASSLGYWNQPQHF.

The V and J genes are TRBV24-1 and TRBJ2-1, with D hard to call. CDR1 and CDR2 from the germline V gene are KGHDR and SFDVKD. The CDR3 loop spans 12 amino acids. Trimming left V 5 bases short and J 5 bases short, with 6 bases between. This CDR3 reads CATSVWHNEQFF. The DNA for the CDR3 is TGTGCCACCAGTGTCTGGCACAATGAGCAGTTCTTC.